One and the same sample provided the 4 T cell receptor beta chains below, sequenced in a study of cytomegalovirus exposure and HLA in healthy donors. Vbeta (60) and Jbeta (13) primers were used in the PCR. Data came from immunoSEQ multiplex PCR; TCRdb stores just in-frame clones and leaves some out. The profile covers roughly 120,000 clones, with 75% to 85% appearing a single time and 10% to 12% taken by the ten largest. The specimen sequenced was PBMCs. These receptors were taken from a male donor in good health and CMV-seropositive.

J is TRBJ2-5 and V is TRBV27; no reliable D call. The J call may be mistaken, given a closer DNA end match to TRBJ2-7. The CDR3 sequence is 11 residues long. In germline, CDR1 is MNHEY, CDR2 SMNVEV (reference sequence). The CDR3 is CASSSPYEQYF. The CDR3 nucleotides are TGTGCCAGCAGTTCCCCCTACGAGCAGTACTTC.

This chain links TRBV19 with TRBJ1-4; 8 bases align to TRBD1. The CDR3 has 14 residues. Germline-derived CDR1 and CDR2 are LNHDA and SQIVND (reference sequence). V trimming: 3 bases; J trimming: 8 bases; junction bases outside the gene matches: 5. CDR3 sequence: CASSIDRGVEKLFF. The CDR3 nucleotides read TGTGCCAGTAGTATCGACAGGGGAGTCGAAAAACTGTTTTTT.

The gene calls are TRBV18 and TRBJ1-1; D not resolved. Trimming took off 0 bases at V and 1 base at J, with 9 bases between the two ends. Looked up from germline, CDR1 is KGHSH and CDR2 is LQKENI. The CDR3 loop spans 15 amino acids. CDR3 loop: CASSPPVGGNTEAFF. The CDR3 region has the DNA TGTGCCAGCTCACCACCGGTGGGAGGGAACACTGAAGCTTTCTTT.

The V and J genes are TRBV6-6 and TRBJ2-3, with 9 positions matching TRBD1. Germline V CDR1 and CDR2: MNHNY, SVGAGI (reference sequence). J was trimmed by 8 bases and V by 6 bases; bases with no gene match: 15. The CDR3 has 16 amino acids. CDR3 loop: CASSLSTGGVLGTQYF. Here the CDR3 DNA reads TGTGCCAGCAGCCTTTCCACAGGGGGCGTTCTTGGTACGCAGTATTTT.